Presented here are 31 T cell receptor beta chains from one specimen sequenced in a study of metastatic and nonmetastatic thyroid tumors. MiXCR was used by TCRdb to re-call the PCR reads. Among around 2,200 clones listed, 42% were seen once. Until they underwent thyroid surgery, no patient had received any treatment. The source material was adjacent normal tissue. The receptor source for this set is a female donor with papillary thyroid cancer or a benign thyroid nodule (not recorded which). Some clones in this sample may be carry-over from other donors' samples.

V gene TRBV2 combines with J gene TRBJ2-7, with 11 bases aligning to TRBD2. Germline lookup yields CDR1 SNHLY and CDR2 FYNNEI. The trim removed 1 base at V and 2 bases at J, leaving 4 bases unmatched. CDR3 length: 16 residues. CDR3 sequence reads: CASSEGASGGPYEQYF. The CDR3, as DNA: TGTGCCAGCAGTGAAGGGGCTAGCGGGGGGCCCTACGAGCAGTACTTC. The full variable domain, completed using reference TRBV2 and TRBJ2-7, is EPEVTQTPSHQVTQMGQEVILRCVPISNHLYFYWYRQILGQKVEFLVSFYNNEISEKSEIFDDQFSVERPDGSNFTLKIRSTKLEDSAMYFCASSEGASGGPYEQYFGPGTRLTVT.

This clone was seen only a few times. The chain carries TRBV2 and TRBJ2-7; no reliable D call. The germline V and J ends were trimmed by 2 bases and 3 bases, with 11 bases remaining between them. Germline lookup yields CDR1 SNHLY and CDR2 FYNNEI. CDR3 length: 14 amino acids. The CDR3 region has the DNA TGTGCCAGCAGTGAACAGTCCACCGTCTACGAGCAGTACTTC. Amino acids: CASSEQSTVYEQYF.

The chain has TRBV12-3 or TRBV12-4 and TRBJ1-2, with unresolved D. V lost 1 base to trimming and J lost 2 bases, with 5 bases between them. This CDR3 spans 13 amino acids. Written as DNA, the CDR3 is TGTGCCAGCAGTTTAGAGGGAAACTATGGCTACACCTTC. This gives the protein CASSLEGNYGYTF.

The rearrangement uses TRBV20-1 and TRBJ1-5, with TRBD1 identical over 8 bases. V was clipped by 5 bases and J by 7 bases; unmatched bases: 10. This CDR3 comprises 14 residues. Germline loops: CDR1 DFQATT, CDR2 SNEGSKA (reference sequence). The CDR3 DNA is TGCAGTGCTGGCCAGGGGGCTGTTAACCAGCCCCAGCATTTT. Protein sequence: CSAGQGAVNQPQHF.

The V and J genes are TRBV20-1 and TRBJ1-2, with D tentatively TRBD1 (6 bases). The germline CDR1 and CDR2 sequences are DFQATT and SNEGSKA (reference sequence). The CDR3 totals 13 residues. With 2 bases removed from V and 6 bases from J, the gap between germline ends came to 13 bases. Here the CDR3 reads CSARLQGSHGYTF. The CDR3 nucleotides read TGCAGTGCTAGACTACAGGGTAGCCATGGCTACACCTTC.

The V and J genes are TRBV27 and TRBJ2-3; no firm D call. The CDR3 spans 13 residues. The V gene lost 6 bases and the J gene lost 0 bases, with 7 bases spanning the gap. Germline V gene sequence: CDR1 MNHEY, CDR2 SMNVEV (reference sequence). The CDR3 here is CASSRSSTDTQYF. The DNA for the CDR3 is TGTGCCAGCAGCCGGTCCAGCACAGATACGCAGTATTTT.

This chain connects TRBV20-1 to TRBJ1-5; 7 nucleotides agree with TRBD1. The ends lost 4 bases at V and 5 bases at J; junction bases unmatched: 11. CDR3 length equals 15 residues. Germline assignment: CDR1 DFQATT and CDR2 SNEGSKA (reference sequence). CDR3 DNA sequence: TGCAGTGCTAATCCGGGCGCACAGGGGTATCAGCCCCAGCATTTT. As protein: CSANPGAQGYQPQHF.

The chain uses TRBV6-2 or TRBV6-3 and TRBJ2-7; 7 bases are a match to TRBD1. This CDR3 has 15 amino acids. CDR1 is MNHEY and CDR2 is SVGEGT in the germline V gene. J was trimmed by 0 bases and V by 6 bases; bases with no gene match: 8. CDR3 sequence (DNA): TGTGCCAGCAGATTCACGACAGGGAGCTCCTACGAGCAGTACTTC. Protein product: CASRFTTGSSYEQYF.

The J gene is TRBJ2-1, the V gene TRBV5-1; possible D gene TRBD2, 5 bases. CDR1 and CDR2 from the germline V gene are SGHRS and YFSETQ. Trimming took off 1 base at V and 10 bases at J, with 12 bases between the two ends. The CDR3 runs 13 residues. This chain's CDR3 is CASSLSGKWEQFF. In DNA, the CDR3 is TGCGCCAGCAGCTTGTCGGGGAAATGGGAGCAGTTCTTC.

This chain uses TRBV11-2 with TRBJ2-1; perhaps TRBD2 as D (5 bases). There are 12 residues in the CDR3. The germline CDR1 and CDR2 sequences are SGHAT and FQNNGV. The V end was cut by 4 bases, the J end by 7 bases, with 8 bases between. The CDR3 reads CASSWTGNEQFF. The CDR3 coding sequence is TGTGCCAGCAGCTGGACGGGGAATGAGCAGTTCTTC.

Details on this clone: Germline is not matched at one junction end, which may reflect a read error. The chain is built from TRBV28 and TRBJ2-6, with a weak D call TRBD1 (5 bases). In germline, CDR1 is MDHEN, CDR2 SYDVKM. The CDR3 contains 15 residues. This CDR3 reads CASSRRVAGSNVLTF. CDR3 nucleotides: TGTGCCAGCAGCCGCAGGGTGGCTGGGTCCAACGTCCTGACTTTC.

The chain joins TRBV11-2 to TRBJ1-5; possibly TRBD1 for D (5 bases). V lost 6 bases and J lost 2, with 17 bases in between. In germline, CDR1 is SGHAT, CDR2 FQNNGV. The CDR3 is 16 amino acids. The DNA for the CDR3 is TGTGCCAGCAGGCCCCCCGGCAGGGATGGCAATCAGCCCCAGCATTTT. Its protein product is CASRPPGRDGNQPQHF. Using reference TRBV11-2 and TRBJ1-5 for the parts outside the CDR3, the full variable domain is EAGVAQSPRYKIIEKRQSVAFWCNPISGHATLYWYQQILGQGPKLLIQFQNNGVVDDSQLPKDRFSAERLKGVDSTLKIQPAKLEDSAVYLCASRPPGRDGNQPQHFGDGTRLSIL.

This clone occurred a few times. The rearrangement links TRBV27 to TRBJ1-5; D possibly corresponds to TRBD1 (5 bases). Deletions cut 2 bases from V and 5 bases from J, with 7 bases between. The germline CDR1 and CDR2 sequences are MNHEY and SMNVEV (reference sequence). The CDR3 loop spans 13 amino acids. The CDR3 loop reads CASSLGGYQPQHF. As DNA, the CDR3 is TGTGCCAGCAGTTTAGGGGGTTATCAGCCCCAGCATTTT.

The chain links TRBV20-1 to TRBJ2-3, with 15 nucleotides matching TRBD2. The V gene end was trimmed by 1 base and the J gene end by 6 bases; junction bases not matched to a gene: 8. The CDR3 runs to 17 residues. Germline V gene lookup returns CDR1 DFQATT and CDR2 SNEGSKA (reference sequence). The CDR3 spells CSARGWTSGGDSDTQYF. The CDR3 coding sequence is TGCAGTGCTAGAGGGTGGACTAGCGGGGGGGATTCGGATACGCAGTATTTT.

The chain links TRBV11-1 to TRBJ2-7; D is unresolved. The germline V and J ends were trimmed by 3 bases and 5 bases, with 17 bases remaining between them. CDR1 is SGHAT, CDR2 FQDESV, per germline (reference sequence). The CDR3 contains 15 residues. CDR3 nucleotide sequence: TGTGCCAGCAGCTTTCGGACGGCCGGTATGGACGAGCAGTACTTC. This gives the protein CASSFRTAGMDEQYF.

This clone was seen only a few times. The chain links TRBV2 to TRBJ1-4, with D perhaps matching TRBD1 (6 bases). The CDR3 length is 15 residues. V was pared by 5 bases and J by 8 bases, with 18 bases between. Germline V CDR1 and CDR2: SNHLY, FYNNEI. In nucleotides, the CDR3 is TGTGCCAGCAGTCCAAATATGGGGGGCCGGGAAAAACTGTTTTTT. It is translated as CASSPNMGGREKLFF.

The chain uses TRBV20-1 and TRBJ2-3; D is perhaps TRBD1 (6 bases). The CDR3 loop spans 16 amino acids. Looked up from germline, CDR1 is DFQATT and CDR2 is SNEGSKA (reference sequence). V lost 2 bases and J lost 3, with 18 bases in between. The CDR3 loop reads CSARSAGARVTDTQYF. The DNA for the CDR3 is TGCAGTGCTAGAAGTGCAGGGGCCCGAGTAACAGATACGCAGTATTTT.

This clone was seen only a few times. This chain links TRBV28 with TRBJ2-1; weak D call: TRBD2 (5 bases). Germline loops: CDR1 MDHEN, CDR2 SYDVKM. The CDR3 loop spans 15 amino acids. Trimming shortened V by 2 bases and J by 0 bases, and 8 bases separated the two germline ends. The DNA for the CDR3 is TGTGCCAGCAGTTTAAACGGGATCTCCTACAATGAGCAGTTCTTC. Encoded protein: CASSLNGISYNEQFF.

This clone was picked up a small number of times. CDR3 loop: CASSYLGGLADFYEQYF. The CDR3 DNA reads TGTGCCAGCAGTTATCTGGGGGGACTAGCTGATTTCTACGAGCAGTACTTC. The genes are TRBV27 and TRBJ2-7; 9 bases are a match to TRBD2. The V and J ends lost 4 bases and 3 bases, in that order; junction bases with no gene match: 13. This CDR3 region has 17 residues. CDR1 is MNHEY, CDR2 SMNVEV, per germline (reference sequence).

This clone turned up a few times. The rearrangement links TRBV24-1 to TRBJ2-7; a possible D gene is TRBD1 (6 bases). CDR3 length: 13 residues. Germline-derived CDR1 and CDR2 are KGHDR and SFDVKD. V lost 7 bases and J lost 3, with 12 bases in between. The CDR3 region is CATSPGDLYEQYF. The DNA for the CDR3 is TGTGCCACCAGCCCAGGGGACCTCTACGAGCAGTACTTC.

The rearrangement joins TRBV7-9 to TRBJ2-2; D is unclear. V was shortened by 8 bases and J by 2 bases, with 9 bases between the two germline ends. Germline-derived CDR1 and CDR2 are SEHNR and FQNEAQ (reference sequence). The CDR3 is made up of 13 amino acids. CDR3 nucleotides: TGTGCCAGCGTCCTAAGTAACACCGGGGAGCTGTTTTTT. Protein product: CASVLSNTGELFF. The variable domain in full, with the rest retrieved from reference TRBV7-9 and TRBJ2-2, is DTGVSQNPRHKITKRGQNVTFRCDPISEHNRLYWYRQTLGQGPEFLTYFQNEAQLEKSRLLSDRFSAERPKGSFSTLEIQRTEQGDSAMYLCASVLSNTGELFFGEGSRLTVL.

In this sample, this clone turned up a few times. The gene calls are TRBV27 and TRBJ2-2; a possible D gene is TRBD1 (6 bases). Trimming stripped 5 bases from V and 2 bases from J, with 21 bases between. The CDR3 is made up of 18 amino acids. Germline V lookup: CDR1 MNHEY, CDR2 SMNVEV (reference sequence). Here the CDR3 DNA reads TGTGCCAGCAGTCTTTGGGGCGGATTGGGGGCAAACACCGGGGAGCTGTTTTTT. Its protein is CASSLWGGLGANTGELFF.

The chain links TRBV7-2 to TRBJ2-3, with D hard to call. Germline CDR1 SGHTA, CDR2 FQGNSA. This CDR3 is 14 amino acids long. V was trimmed by 5 bases and J by 3 bases, leaving 12 bases between them. CDR3 DNA: TGTGCCAGCAGCGTCTATATGATGACAGATACGCAGTATTTT. It codes for CASSVYMMTDTQYF.

The J gene is TRBJ1-5, the V gene TRBV11-2; 10 bases are a match to TRBD1. The J segment lost 6 bases and the V segment lost 4 bases, leaving 6 bases of the junction unmatched. This CDR3 comprises 15 residues. In germline, CDR1 is SGHAT, CDR2 FQNNGV. The DNA for the CDR3 is TGTGCCAGCAGCTCCGGGACAGGGGATAGTCAGCCCCAGCATTTT. Its protein is CASSSGTGDSQPQHF.

The table lists this clone with a few counts. The chain combines TRBV6-1 with TRBJ1-1, with D uncertain. Germline CDR1 MNHNS, CDR2 SASEGT. V lost 10 bases and J lost 5, with 11 bases in between. The CDR3 extends over 11 amino acids. The CDR3 sequence: CATKKGTEAFF. In DNA form, the CDR3 reads TGTGCCACAAAGAAAGGTACTGAAGCTTTCTTT.

This clone occurred once. V and J are TRBV11-2 and TRBJ1-3; perhaps TRBD1 as D (5 bases). From germline, CDR1 is SGHAT and CDR2 FQNNGV. This CDR3 comprises 15 residues. Trimming stripped 3 bases from V and 1 base from J, with 10 bases between. The CDR3 DNA reads TGTGCCAGCAGCTTTGGGACGCTTTCTGGAAACACCATATATTTT. Protein: CASSFGTLSGNTIYF.

There are a few counts of this clone. This chain links TRBV6-1 with TRBJ1-2; D is ambiguous. This CDR3 has 15 amino acids. Trimming left V 7 bases short and J 3 bases short, with 18 bases between. Germline lookup yields CDR1 MNHNS and CDR2 SASEGT. CDR3 sequence reads: CASTWADSTDYGYTF. CDR3 bases: TGTGCCAGCACATGGGCAGACTCCACCGACTATGGCTACACCTTC.

The chain recombines TRBV5-6 with TRBJ1-6; D not certain. The CDR3 is 11 amino acids. Trimming took off 3 bases at V and 6 bases at J, with 1 base between the two ends. Germline-derived CDR1 and CDR2 are SGHDT and YYEEEE. The CDR3 DNA is TGTGCCAGCAGCTCTAATTCACCCCTCCACTTT. Protein sequence: CASSSNSPLHF.

J is TRBJ1-5 and V is TRBV30, with D possibly being TRBD1 (5 bases). The V end lost 0 bases, the J end lost 0 bases, and 9 bases lay between the germline ends. This CDR3 is built from 15 residues. Per the germline V gene, CDR1 is GTSNPN and CDR2 is SVGIG (reference sequence). This CDR3 is CAWSVNGASNQPQHF. CDR3 nucleotides: TGTGCCTGGAGTGTAAATGGGGCTAGCAATCAGCCCCAGCATTTT.

In this sample, this clone turned up a few times. This chain links TRBV11-2 with TRBJ1-1; no clear D. V shed 1 base and J shed 1 base, with 7 bases lying between them. The CDR3 runs to 14 residues. CDR1 is SGHAT and CDR2 is FQNNGV in the germline V gene. The CDR3 region has the DNA TGTGCCAGCAGCTTAGGGGGAGCGAACACTGAAGCTTTCTTT. It yields the protein CASSLGGANTEAFF.

Here the CDR3 reads CASAGTGANTEAFF. Written as DNA, the CDR3 is TGTGCCAGCGCTGGGACAGGGGCGAACACTGAAGCTTTCTTT. This sequence joins TRBV4-2 and TRBJ1-1, with TRBD1 matching over 10 bases. V lost 8 bases, J lost 1 base, and 4 bases stayed unmatched. The germline CDR1 and CDR2 sequences are LGHNA and YNFKEQ. This CDR3 is built from 14 residues.